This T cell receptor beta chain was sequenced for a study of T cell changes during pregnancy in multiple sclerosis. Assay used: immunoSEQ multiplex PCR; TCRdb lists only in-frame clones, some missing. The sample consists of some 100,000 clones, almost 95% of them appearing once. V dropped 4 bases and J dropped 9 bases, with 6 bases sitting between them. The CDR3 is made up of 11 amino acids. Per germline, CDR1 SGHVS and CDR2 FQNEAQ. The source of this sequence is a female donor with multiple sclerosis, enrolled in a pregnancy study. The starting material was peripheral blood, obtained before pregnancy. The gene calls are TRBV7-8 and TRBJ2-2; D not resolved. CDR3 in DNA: TGTGCCAGCAGCTCTACCCGGGAGCTGTTTTTT. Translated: CASSSTRELFF.